This T cell receptor beta chain was recorded in a study of tumor and adjacent non-tumor tissue in lung cancer. Overall study: Stage I to III disease affected about nine men and about five women aged about 30 to 85. Some 3.9 million productive TCRbeta reads were obtained per sample on average. Findings of the study overall: Patients with more diverse tumor TCRs had worse survival.

Trimming removed 8 bases at V and 0 bases at J, with 20 bases between. The CDR3 is 17 residues long. Germline V CDR1 and CDR2: ENHRY, SYGVKD. RNA was extracted from bulk tissue without any cell sorting. A word on this clonotype: The antigen is undetermined. A much larger clone sits a single nucleotide away, making a read error possible.

A modified ARM-PCR protocol with three rounds of nested PCR amplified TCRbeta. TCRdb recomputed calls from the multiplex PCR reads with MiXCR, one row per CDR3 protein. The table has under 100,000 distinct CDR3 sequences, about 61% seen once. This clonotype originated in a man aged 65 to 79 with non-small cell lung cancer. Sequencing was performed on lung tumor tissue. This rearrangement joins TRBV10-3 to TRBJ2-4; D may be TRBD1 (6 bases). DNA for the CDR3: TGTGCCATCGGCGAGGGGGACCGACTCGTAGCCAAAAACATTCAGTACTTC. Amino acids: CAIGEGDRLVAKNIQYF.